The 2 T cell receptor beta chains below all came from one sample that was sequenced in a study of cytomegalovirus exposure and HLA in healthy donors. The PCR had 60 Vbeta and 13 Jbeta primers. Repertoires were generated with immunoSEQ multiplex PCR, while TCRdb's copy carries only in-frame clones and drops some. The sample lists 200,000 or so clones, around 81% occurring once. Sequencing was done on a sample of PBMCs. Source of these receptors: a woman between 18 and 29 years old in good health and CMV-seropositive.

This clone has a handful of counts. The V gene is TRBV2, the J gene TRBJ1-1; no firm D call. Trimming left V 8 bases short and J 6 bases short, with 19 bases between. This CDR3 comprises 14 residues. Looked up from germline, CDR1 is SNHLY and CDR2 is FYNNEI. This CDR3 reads CASVRREVDAEAFF. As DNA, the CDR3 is TGTGCCAGCGTTCGGAGAGAGGTAGACGCTGAAGCTTTCTTT.

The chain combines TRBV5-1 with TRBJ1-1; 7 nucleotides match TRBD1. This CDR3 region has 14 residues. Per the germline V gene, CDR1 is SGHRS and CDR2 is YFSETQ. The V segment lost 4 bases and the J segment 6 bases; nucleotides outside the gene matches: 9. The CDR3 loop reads CASSQTGTGAEAFF. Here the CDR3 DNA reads TGCGCCAGCAGCCAGACAGGGACCGGGGCTGAAGCTTTCTTT.